This T cell receptor beta chain originates from a study of beta chain features in type 1 diabetes. About the research overall: Cell yields, gender and age were similar in healthy donors and patients. Study-wide findings and caveats: Reduced insertions and increased deletions marked VDJ junctions in type 1 diabetes patients. In these data, an HLA type influence on TCRB rearrangement remained unresolved.

To note about this clone: Its antigen is as yet unknown.

The CDR3 contains 14 residues. Germline V gene data show CDR1 as SGDLS and CDR2 as YYNGEE. Trimming removed 0 bases at V and 4 bases at J, with 8 bases between. The investigators reverse transcribed all of the isolated RNA, so they sequenced expressed TCRB transcripts. Sequencing was performed with immunoSEQ multiplex PCR; in TCRdb, only in-frame clones are kept and a portion is missing. Of 240,000 or so clones in the sample, 27% were seen once. Sequencing input: central memory CD4+ T cells from blood. The chain is built from TRBV9 and TRBJ2-1; D is undetermined. This clonotype originated in a man aged 30 to 45 in good health. The CDR3 protein is CASSVADKYNEQFF. CDR3 coding DNA: TGTGCCAGCAGCGTAGCAGACAAATACAATGAGCAGTTCTTC.